This T cell receptor beta chain was documented in a study of shared clonotypes between healthy human individuals. This CDR3 spans 16 amino acids. Looked up from germline, CDR1 is SGHRS and CDR2 is YFSETQ. Trimming took off 0 bases at V and 1 base at J, with 10 bases between the two ends. Clones were read by immunoSEQ multiplex PCR, and TCRdb kept only the in-frame ones, dropping some. The data show approximately 2.3 million clones, about 92% seen once. Negatively enriched CD4+ T cells were divided by CD45RA into naive and memory. This sequence originates from a man aged 18 to 29 in good health. Some clones in this sample may be carry-over from other donors' samples. The gene calls are TRBV5-1 and TRBJ2-2, with unresolved D. The sequencing input was naive CD4+ T cells from PBMCs. Subset described: CD45RA+ positively selected. DNA for the CDR3: TGCGCCAGCAGCTTGGGGGCGGCGAAGAACACCGGGGAGCTGTTTTTT. Amino acids: CASSLGAAKNTGELFF.